What follows are 20 T cell receptor beta chains derived from one specimen sequenced in a study of blood T cell repertoires in COVID-19. Profiling relied on immunoSEQ multiplex PCR, and the TCRdb table lists in-frame clones only, not all of them. The data show over 90,000 clones, with around nine tenths seen just once and about 3.5% held by the top ten. The sequencing input was peripheral blood. The receptors were gathered from a human donor in a cohort sampled during active COVID-19.

J is TRBJ2-5 and V is TRBV7-2, with TRBD2 as a possible D gene (6 bases). V was cut by 6 bases and J by 4 bases, with 18 bases left in between. CDR3 length: 15 residues. The germline CDR1 and CDR2 sequences are SGHTA and FQGNSA. In nucleotides, the CDR3 is TGTGCCAGCAGTTCAGGGCCCCTGCGGGGAGAGACCCAGTACTTC. Translation: CASSSGPLRGETQYF. Based on the CDR3 plus reference TRBV7-2 and TRBJ2-5, the full variable domain is GAGVSQSPSNKVTEKGKDVELRCDPISGHTALYWYRQSLGQGLEFLIYFQGNSAPDKSGLPSDRFSAERTGGSVSTLTIQRTQQEDSAVYLCASSSGPLRGETQYFGPGTRLLVL.

V usage is TRBV14 and J usage is TRBJ2-5; a weak D match, TRBD2 (5 bases). Germline V CDR1 and CDR2: SGHDN, FVKESK. This CDR3 is 15 amino acids long. The V gene lost 4 bases and the J gene lost 1 base, with 13 bases spanning the gap. CDR3 residues: CASSRDFGVQETQYF. The CDR3 nucleotides read TGTGCCAGCAGCCGGGATTTCGGGGTCCAAGAGACCCAGTACTTC.

The chain recombines TRBV6-5 with TRBJ2-7; D remains unclear. Trimming stripped 8 bases from V and 9 bases from J, with 14 bases between. The germline CDR1 and CDR2 sequences are MNHEY and SVGAGI. The CDR3 has 11 residues. The CDR3 nucleotides are TGTGCCAGCGCCTCGTCTCGGTTGCAGTACTTC. It yields the protein CASASSRLQYF.

The chain links TRBV28 to TRBJ2-3; a possible D gene is TRBD1 (7 bases). V lost 1 base and J 8 bases, leaving 19 bases between the germline ends. The germline CDR1 and CDR2 sequences are MDHEN and SYDVKM. CDR3 length: 16 amino acids. The CDR3 coding sequence is TGTGCCAGCAGTTTATTCCGACAGGGTGGGGGAGGTACGCAGTATTTT. Its translation is CASSLFRQGGGGTQYF.

The rearrangement links TRBV10-3 to TRBJ1-2; D remains ambiguous. This CDR3 has 13 amino acids. The germline V gene has CDR1 ENHRY and CDR2 SYGVKD. V was shortened by 2 bases and J by 3 bases, with 7 bases between the two germline ends. The CDR3 here is CAISEQQYYGYTF. DNA of the CDR3: TGTGCCATCAGTGAGCAACAGTACTATGGCTACACCTTC.

The sample holds a few counts of this clone. The chain couples TRBV28 to TRBJ2-1, with a possible D match to TRBD2 (5 bases). The CDR3 consists of 15 residues. CDR1 and CDR2 from the germline V gene are MDHEN and SYDVKM. Trimming removed 6 bases from V and 0 bases from J, with 12 bases in between. DNA of the CDR3: TGTGCCAGCAGCTCTCTAGCTGTCTCCTACAATGAGCAGTTCTTC. Protein sequence: CASSSLAVSYNEQFF.

The rearrangement uses TRBV19 and TRBJ1-5, with 10 bases fitting TRBD1. Germline CDR1 and CDR2: LNHDA and SQIVND (reference sequence). The CDR3 runs 15 residues. Trimming took 6 bases from V and 3 from J; bases not matched to a gene: 5. Here the CDR3 reads CASRGDRGDNQPQHF. The CDR3 DNA follows: TGTGCCAGTAGGGGGGACAGGGGCGACAATCAGCCCCAGCATTTT.

The rearrangement joins TRBV18 to TRBJ2-5; 9 bases match TRBD1. The CDR3 is 14 amino acids. Trimming took 3 bases from V and 4 from J; bases not matched to a gene: 3. Per the germline V gene, CDR1 is KGHSH and CDR2 is LQKENI. The CDR3 region has the DNA TGTGCCAGCTCACCTACAGGGGGCACAGAGACCCAGTACTTC. Translating it yields CASSPTGGTETQYF.

The chain is built from TRBV19 and TRBJ1-3; 8 nucleotides agree with TRBD1. CDR3 length equals 14 residues. Germline V lookup: CDR1 LNHDA, CDR2 SQIVND (reference sequence). V dropped 10 bases and J dropped 2; count of bases not matched to a gene: 7. In nucleotides, the CDR3 is TGTGCCACCACGACAGGGGTCCCTGGAAACACCATATATTTT. It codes for CATTTGVPGNTIYF. Drawing the rest from reference TRBV19 and TRBJ1-3, the complete variable domain is DGGITQSPKYLFRKEGQNVTLSCEQNLNHDAMYWYRQDPGQGLRLIYYSQIVNDFQKGDIAEGYSVSREKKESFPLTVTSAQKNPTAFYLCATTTGVPGNTIYFGEGSWLTVV.

V is TRBV9 and J is TRBJ2-7; possibly TRBD1 for D (8 bases). CDR1 and CDR2 from the germline V gene are SGDLS and YYNGEE. The CDR3 is 15 residues long. The V gene lost 4 bases and the J gene lost 2 bases, with 16 bases spanning the gap. DNA of the CDR3: TGTGCCAGCAGCAGGGCGGGGGACAGGACCTACGAGCAGTACTTC. Its protein product is CASSRAGDRTYEQYF.

V usage is TRBV7-9 and J usage is TRBJ1-3; the D gene is possibly TRBD1 (6 bases). V lost 3 bases and J lost 1, with 10 bases in between. CDR1 is SEHNR and CDR2 is FQNEAQ in the germline V gene (reference sequence). This CDR3 is 15 amino acids long. This CDR3 reads CASSFDRPSGNTIYF. The CDR3 nucleotides are TGTGCCAGCAGCTTCGACAGGCCATCTGGAAACACCATATATTTT.

The chain uses TRBV30 and TRBJ2-3; D is possibly TRBD2 (7 bases). CDR1 and CDR2 from the germline V gene are GTSNPN and SVGIG (reference sequence). This CDR3 is 19 amino acids long. V lost 5 bases to trimming and J lost 2 bases, with 29 bases between them. CDR3 coding DNA: TGTGCCTGGGGTGATTGGCTACGGGGGGCCCGGCTGCACACAGATACGCAGTATTTT. As protein: CAWGDWLRGARLHTDTQYF.

This sequence joins TRBV11-2 and TRBJ2-3; D is undetermined. The length of the CDR3 is 13 residues. CDR1 is SGHAT and CDR2 is FQNNGV in the germline V gene. V lost 2 bases, J lost 2 bases, and 5 bases lay in between. The CDR3 loop reads CASSLQNTDTQYF. In DNA, the CDR3 is TGTGCCAGCAGCTTACAAAACACAGATACGCAGTATTTT.

The chain links TRBV29-1 to TRBJ1-2, with 7 bases lining up with TRBD1. Trimming took 3 bases from V and 6 from J; bases not matched to a gene: 13. CDR1 and CDR2 from the germline V gene are SQVTM and ANQGSEA. The CDR3 length is 15 residues. The CDR3 DNA reads TGCAGCGTTGACGACAGGGAAGGAGCCGGGAATGGCTACACCTTC. Translated: CSVDDREGAGNGYTF.

This rearrangement joins TRBV30 to TRBJ1-6, with D possibly TRBD1 on 5 matching bases. Trimming removed 4 bases from V and 10 bases from J, with 11 bases in between. The CDR3 has 12 amino acids. Germline-derived CDR1 and CDR2 are GTSNPN and SVGIG (reference sequence). CDR3 DNA: TGTGCCTGGACCAGGGATGGATCACCCCTCCACTTT. Its translation: CAWTRDGSPLHF. The full variable domain, in which reference TRBV30 and TRBJ1-6 provide the parts outside the CDR3, is SQTIHQWPATLVQPVGSPLSLECTVEGTSNPNLYWYRQAAGRGLQLLFYSVGIGQISSEVPQNLSASRPQDRQFILSSKKLLLSDSGFYLCAWTRDGSPLHFGNGTRLTVT.

The chain links TRBV19 to TRBJ2-5, with a possible D match to TRBD1 (6 bases). The V end was cut by 5 bases, the J end by 7 bases, with 20 bases between. The CDR3 extends over 15 amino acids. Germline V gene data show CDR1 as LNHDA and CDR2 as SQIVND (reference sequence). The CDR3 nucleotides read TGTGCCAGTAGTCCTCGAAACAGGGAAGTTGTGACCCAGTACTTC. This encodes CASSPRNREVVTQYF.

This clone has only one observation. The CDR3 loop is CASRPTSTYEQYF. CDR3 coding DNA: TGTGCCAGCAGACCCACAAGTACCTACGAGCAGTACTTC. This chain uses TRBV6-5 with TRBJ2-7; D is uncertain. The germline V gene has CDR1 MNHEY and CDR2 SVGAGI. The CDR3 covers 13 residues. V was shortened by 6 bases and J by 2 bases, with 11 bases between the two germline ends.

The rearrangement uses TRBV9 and TRBJ2-5; 11 bases are shared with TRBD2. CDR1 is SGDLS, CDR2 YYNGEE, per germline. This CDR3 region has 15 residues. V lost 2 bases, J lost 5 bases, and 5 bases stayed unmatched. CDR3 DNA: TGTGCCAGCAGCGTTGGTAGCGGGGGGGCGGAGACCCAGTACTTC. This encodes CASSVGSGGAETQYF.

The chain couples TRBV6-6 to TRBJ2-5; tentatively, D is TRBD1 (6 bases). Trimming took off 6 bases at V and 3 bases at J, with 17 bases between the two ends. The germline CDR1 and CDR2 sequences are MNHNY and SVGAGI (reference sequence). CDR3 length: 15 amino acids. The CDR3 protein is CASSFSGTTKETQYF. Written as DNA, the CDR3 is TGTGCCAGCAGCTTTTCCGGGACAACTAAAGAGACCCAGTACTTC.

The CDR3 DNA reads as TGTGCCAGCTCACAGGGGGCTATGGATTCACCCCTCCACTTT. It yields the protein CASSQGAMDSPLHF. The chain combines TRBV18 with TRBJ1-6, with 7 bases lining up with TRBD1. Germline V gene sequence: CDR1 KGHSH, CDR2 LQKENI. This CDR3 comprises 14 residues. With V trimmed by 4 bases and J by 8 bases, 5 bases remained unmatched.